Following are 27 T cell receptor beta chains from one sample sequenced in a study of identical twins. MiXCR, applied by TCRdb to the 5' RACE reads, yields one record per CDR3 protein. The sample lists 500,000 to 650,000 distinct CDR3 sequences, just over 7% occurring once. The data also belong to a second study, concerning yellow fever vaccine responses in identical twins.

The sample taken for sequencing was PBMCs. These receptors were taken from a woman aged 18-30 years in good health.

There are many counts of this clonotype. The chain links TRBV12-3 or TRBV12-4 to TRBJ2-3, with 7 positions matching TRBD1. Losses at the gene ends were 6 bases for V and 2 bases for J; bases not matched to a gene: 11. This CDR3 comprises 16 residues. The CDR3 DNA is TGTGCCAGCAGCCGTCCCGGGACAGAAAACACAGATACGCAGTATTTT. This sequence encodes CASSRPGTENTDTQYF.

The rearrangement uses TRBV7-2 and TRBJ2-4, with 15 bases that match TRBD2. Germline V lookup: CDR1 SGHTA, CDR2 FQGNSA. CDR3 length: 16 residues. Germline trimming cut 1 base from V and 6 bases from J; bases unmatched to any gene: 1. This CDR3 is CASSLGTSGRGNIQYF. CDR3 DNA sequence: TGTGCCAGCAGCTTAGGGACTAGCGGGAGGGGAAACATTCAGTACTTC.

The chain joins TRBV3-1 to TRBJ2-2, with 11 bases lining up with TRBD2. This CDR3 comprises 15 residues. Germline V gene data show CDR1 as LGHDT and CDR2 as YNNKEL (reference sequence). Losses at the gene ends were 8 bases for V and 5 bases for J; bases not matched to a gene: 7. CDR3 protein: CASGGGTSGTGELFF. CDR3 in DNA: TGTGCCAGCGGGGGGGGGACTAGCGGAACCGGGGAGCTGTTTTTT. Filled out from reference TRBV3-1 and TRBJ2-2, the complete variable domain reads DTAVSQTPKYLVTQMGNDKSIKCEQNLGHDTMYWYKQDSKKFLKIMFSYNNKELIINETVPNRFSPKSPDKAHLNLHINSLELGDSAVYFCASGGGTSGTGELFFGEGSRLTVL.

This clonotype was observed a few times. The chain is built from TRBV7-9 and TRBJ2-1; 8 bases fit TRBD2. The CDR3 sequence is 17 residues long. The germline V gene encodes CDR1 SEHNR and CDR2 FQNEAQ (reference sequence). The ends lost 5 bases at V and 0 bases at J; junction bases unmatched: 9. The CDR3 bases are TGTGCCAGCAGCCTCTTAGCGGGGAGGAGCTCCTACAATGAGCAGTTCTTC. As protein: CASSLLAGRSSYNEQFF. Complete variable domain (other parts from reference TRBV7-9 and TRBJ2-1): DTGVSQNPRHKITKRGQNVTFRCDPISEHNRLYWYRQTLGQGPEFLTYFQNEAQLEKSRLLSDRFSAERPKGSFSTLEIQRTEQGDSAMYLCASSLLAGRSSYNEQFFGPGTRLTVL.

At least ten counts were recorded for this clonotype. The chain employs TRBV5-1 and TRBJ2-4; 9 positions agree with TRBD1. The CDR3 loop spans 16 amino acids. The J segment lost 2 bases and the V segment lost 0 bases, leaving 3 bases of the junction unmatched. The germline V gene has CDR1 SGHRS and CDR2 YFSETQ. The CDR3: CASSLGGTGTKNIQYF. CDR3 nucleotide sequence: TGCGCCAGCAGCTTGGGCGGGACAGGGACCAAAAACATTCAGTACTTC.

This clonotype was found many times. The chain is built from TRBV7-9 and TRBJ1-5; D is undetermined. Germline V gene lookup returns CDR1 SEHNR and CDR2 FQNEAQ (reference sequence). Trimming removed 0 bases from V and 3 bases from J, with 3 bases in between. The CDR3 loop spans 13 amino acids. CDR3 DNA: TGTGCCAGCAGCTTAGCCAACAATCAGCCCCAGCATTTT. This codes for CASSLANNQPQHF.

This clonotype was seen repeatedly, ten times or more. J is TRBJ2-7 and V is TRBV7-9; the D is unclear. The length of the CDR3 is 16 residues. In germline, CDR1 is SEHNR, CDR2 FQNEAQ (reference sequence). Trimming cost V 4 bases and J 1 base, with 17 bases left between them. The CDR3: CASSSASKATSYEQYF. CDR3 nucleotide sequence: TGTGCCAGCAGCTCAGCTTCGAAGGCAACTTCCTACGAGCAGTACTTC.

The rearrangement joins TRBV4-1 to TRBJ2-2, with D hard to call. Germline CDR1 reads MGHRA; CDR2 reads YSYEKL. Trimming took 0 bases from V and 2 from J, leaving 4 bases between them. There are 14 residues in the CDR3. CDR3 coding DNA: TGCGCCAGCAGCCAAGAGCGCAACACCGGGGAGCTGTTTTTT. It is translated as CASSQERNTGELFF.

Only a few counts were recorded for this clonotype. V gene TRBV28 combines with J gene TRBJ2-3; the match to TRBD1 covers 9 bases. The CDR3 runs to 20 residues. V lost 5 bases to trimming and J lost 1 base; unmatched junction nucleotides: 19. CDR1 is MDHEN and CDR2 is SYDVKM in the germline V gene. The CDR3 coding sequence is TGTGCCAGCAGTCCCCCCTCCGGGACAGGGTTACGCTTGGGCACAGATACGCAGTATTTT. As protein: CASSPPSGTGLRLGTDTQYF.

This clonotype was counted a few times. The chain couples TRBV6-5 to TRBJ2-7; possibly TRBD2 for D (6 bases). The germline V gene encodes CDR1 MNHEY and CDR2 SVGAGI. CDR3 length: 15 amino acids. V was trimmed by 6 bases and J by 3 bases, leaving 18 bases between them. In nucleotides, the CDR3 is TGTGCCAGCAGCTACCGGGACTCAGGAAACTACGAGCAGTACGTC. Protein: CASSYRDSGNYEQYV.

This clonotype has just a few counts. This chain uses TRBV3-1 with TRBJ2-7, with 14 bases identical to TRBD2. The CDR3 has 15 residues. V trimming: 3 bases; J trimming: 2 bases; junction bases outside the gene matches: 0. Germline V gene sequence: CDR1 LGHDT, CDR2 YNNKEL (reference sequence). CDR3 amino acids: CASSQGLAGAYEQYV. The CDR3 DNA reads TGTGCCAGCAGCCAGGGACTAGCGGGGGCCTACGAGCAGTACGTC.

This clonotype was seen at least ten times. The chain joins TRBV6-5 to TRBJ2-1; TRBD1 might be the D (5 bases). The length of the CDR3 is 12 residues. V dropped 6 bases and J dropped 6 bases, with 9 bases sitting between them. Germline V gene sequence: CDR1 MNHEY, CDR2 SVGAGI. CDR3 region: CASRPDSNEQFF. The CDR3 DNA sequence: TGTGCCAGCAGACCCGACAGCAATGAGCAGTTCTTC.

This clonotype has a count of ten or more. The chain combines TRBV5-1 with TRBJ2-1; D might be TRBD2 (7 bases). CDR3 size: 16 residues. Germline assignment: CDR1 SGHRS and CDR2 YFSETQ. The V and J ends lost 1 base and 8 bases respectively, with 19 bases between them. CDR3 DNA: TGCGCCAGCAGCTTGAGGTGGGGGGGGCTTTTGGATGAGCAGTTCTTC. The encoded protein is CASSLRWGGLLDEQFF.

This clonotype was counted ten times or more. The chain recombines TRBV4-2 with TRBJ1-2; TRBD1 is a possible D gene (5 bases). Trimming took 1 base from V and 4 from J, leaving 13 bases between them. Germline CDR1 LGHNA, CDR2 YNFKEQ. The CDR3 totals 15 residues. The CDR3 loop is CASSQGGGWVYGYTF. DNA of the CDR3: TGTGCCAGCAGCCAAGGGGGCGGATGGGTCTATGGCTACACCTTC.

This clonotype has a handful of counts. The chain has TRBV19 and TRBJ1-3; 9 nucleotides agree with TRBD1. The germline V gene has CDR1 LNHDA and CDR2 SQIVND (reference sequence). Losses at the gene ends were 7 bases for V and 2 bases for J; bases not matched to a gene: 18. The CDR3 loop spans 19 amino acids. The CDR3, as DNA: TGTGCCAGTACCAGTACTGTAGAAGACAGGGGGTACCCTGGAAACACCATATATTTT. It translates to CASTSTVEDRGYPGNTIYF.

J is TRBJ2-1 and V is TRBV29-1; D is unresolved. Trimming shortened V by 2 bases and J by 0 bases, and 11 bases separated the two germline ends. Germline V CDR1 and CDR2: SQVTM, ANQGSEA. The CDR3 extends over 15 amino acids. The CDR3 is CSVETDTSSYNEQFF. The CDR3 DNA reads TGCAGCGTTGAAACAGACACAAGCTCCTACAATGAGCAGTTCTTC.

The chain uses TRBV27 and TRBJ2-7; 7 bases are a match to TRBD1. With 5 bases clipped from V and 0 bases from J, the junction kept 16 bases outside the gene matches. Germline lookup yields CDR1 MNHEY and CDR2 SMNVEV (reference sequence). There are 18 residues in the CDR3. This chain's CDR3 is CASSTAPLQGWVSYEQYV. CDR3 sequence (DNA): TGTGCCAGCAGTACCGCCCCATTACAGGGGTGGGTCTCCTACGAGCAGTACGTC.

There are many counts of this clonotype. In DNA form, the CDR3 reads TGTGCCAGCAGCTTAGAGGACGGACCTTGGGATACGCAGTATTTT. It encodes CASSLEDGPWDTQYF. This chain connects TRBV7-2 to TRBJ2-3; D gene unclear. V shed 1 base and J shed 6 bases, with 14 bases lying between them. The CDR3 has 15 residues. CDR1 and CDR2 from the germline V gene are SGHTA and FQGNSA. Drawing the rest from reference TRBV7-2 and TRBJ2-3, the complete variable domain is GAGVSQSPSNKVTEKGKDVELRCDPISGHTALYWYRQSLGQGLEFLIYFQGNSAPDKSGLPSDRFSAERTGGSVSTLTIQRTQQEDSAVYLCASSLEDGPWDTQYFGPGTRLTVL.

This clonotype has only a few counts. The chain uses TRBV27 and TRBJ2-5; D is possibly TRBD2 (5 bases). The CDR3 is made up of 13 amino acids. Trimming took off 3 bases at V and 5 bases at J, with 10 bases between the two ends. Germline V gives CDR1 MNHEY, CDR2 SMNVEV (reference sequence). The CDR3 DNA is TGTGCCAGCAGTTTTGTGGGCGGGGAGACCCAGTACTTC. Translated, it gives CASSFVGGETQYF.

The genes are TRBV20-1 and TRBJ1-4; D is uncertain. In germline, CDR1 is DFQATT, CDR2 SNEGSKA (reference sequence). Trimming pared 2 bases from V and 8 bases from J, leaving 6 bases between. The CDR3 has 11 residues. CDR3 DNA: TGCAGTGCTAGATCGAGGGAAAAACTGTTTTTT. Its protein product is CSARSREKLFF.

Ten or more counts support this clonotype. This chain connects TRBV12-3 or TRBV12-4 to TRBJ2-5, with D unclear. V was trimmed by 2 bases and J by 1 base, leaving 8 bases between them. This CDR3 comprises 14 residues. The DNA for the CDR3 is TGTGCCAGCAGTTTACTTGGAACCCAAGAGACCCAGTACTTC. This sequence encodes CASSLLGTQETQYF.

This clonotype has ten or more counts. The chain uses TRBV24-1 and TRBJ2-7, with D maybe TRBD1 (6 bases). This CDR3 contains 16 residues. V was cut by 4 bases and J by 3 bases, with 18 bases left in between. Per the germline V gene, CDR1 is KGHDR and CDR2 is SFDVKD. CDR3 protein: CATSDPKQGPLYEQYF. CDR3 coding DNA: TGTGCCACCAGTGACCCCAAACAGGGACCTCTCTACGAGCAGTACTTC.

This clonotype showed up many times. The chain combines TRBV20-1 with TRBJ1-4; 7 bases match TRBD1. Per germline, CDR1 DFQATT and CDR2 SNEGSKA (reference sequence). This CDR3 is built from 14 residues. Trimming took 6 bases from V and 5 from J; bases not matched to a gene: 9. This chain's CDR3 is CSADDGTANEKLFF. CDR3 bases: TGCAGTGCGGACGACGGGACAGCAAATGAAAAACTGTTTTTT.

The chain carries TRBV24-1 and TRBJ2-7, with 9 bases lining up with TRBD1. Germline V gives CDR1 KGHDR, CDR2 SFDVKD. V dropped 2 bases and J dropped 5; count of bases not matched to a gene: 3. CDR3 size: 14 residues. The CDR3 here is CATSDSGQGHEQYF. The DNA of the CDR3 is TGTGCCACCAGTGATTCGGGACAGGGCCACGAGCAGTACTTC.

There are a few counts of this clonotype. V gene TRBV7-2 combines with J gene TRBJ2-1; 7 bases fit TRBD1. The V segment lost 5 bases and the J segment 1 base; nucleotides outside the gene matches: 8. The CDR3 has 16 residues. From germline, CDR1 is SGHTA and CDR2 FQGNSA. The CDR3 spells CASSNRQGSSYNEQFF. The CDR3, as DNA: TGTGCCAGCAGCAACCGACAGGGATCTTCCTACAATGAGCAGTTCTTC.

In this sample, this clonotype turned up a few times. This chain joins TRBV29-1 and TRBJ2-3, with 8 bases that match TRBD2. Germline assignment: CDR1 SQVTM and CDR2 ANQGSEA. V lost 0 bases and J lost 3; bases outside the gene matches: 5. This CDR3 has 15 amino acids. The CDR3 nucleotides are TGCAGCGTTGAAGATCGTGGGACTAGGACAGATACGCAGTATTTT. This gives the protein CSVEDRGTRTDTQYF.

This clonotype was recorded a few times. The CDR3 reads CASRTRPQIQEAFF. CDR3 in DNA: TGTGCCAGCAGGACCAGGCCCCAGATCCAGGAAGCTTTCTTT. The V and J genes are TRBV27 and TRBJ1-1, with D uncertain. Per germline, CDR1 MNHEY and CDR2 SMNVEV (reference sequence). Trimming shortened V by 6 bases and J by 8 bases, and 19 bases separated the two germline ends. The CDR3 extends over 14 amino acids.